This T cell receptor beta chain stems from a study of vaccination effects on CD4 cells after COVID-19. Study context: Every participant took two doses of the BNT162b2 or mRNA-1273 vaccine.

Overall study findings and caveats: Nearly all vaccine-induced clones in healthy recipients recognized only SARS-CoV-2. Clones from infection and from vaccination both contracted markedly late after vaccination.

Sequenced by immunoSEQ multiplex PCR; TCRdb stores in-frame clones only, minus some. The sample lists tens of thousands of clones, about 81% occurring once. The ViraFEST assay expanded antigen-specific CD4+ T cells with viral peptide pools before sequencing. Following a 10-day culture, CD4+ T cells were purified. In the vaccine recipients, nucleocapsid antibodies were negative and there was no prior SARS-CoV-2 infection. In culture with roughly 10 IU/ml IL-2 and roughly 10 ug/ml peptides, PBMC were grown at roughly 2 million per well. The CDR3 is 13 amino acids. Trimming took off 5 bases at V and 8 bases at J, with 15 bases between the two ends. Looked up from germline, CDR1 is MNHEY and CDR2 is SMNVEV (reference sequence). Details on this clone: The antigen is undetermined.

This clonotype was sampled from a human donor who received a COVID-19 vaccine. The source was CD4+ T cells from PBMCs cultured with SARS-CoV-2 spike peptides, collected before COVID-19 vaccination. V usage is TRBV27 and J usage is TRBJ1-2; D possibly corresponds to TRBD1 (6 bases). CDR3 nucleotides: TGTGCCAGCAGTCTAGGGCGGGGGGGCGGCTACACCTTC. Encoded protein: CASSLGRGGGYTF.